This T cell receptor (beta chain) emerged from a study of regulatory T cells in long-lasting Graves disease. The TCR beta library used iRepertoire HTBI primers with Arm-PCR amplification of CDR3. TCRdb recomputed calls from the multiplex PCR reads with MiXCR, one row per CDR3 protein. This sample carries a few hundred thousand distinct CDR3 sequences, 16% of them seen once, and the ten largest clones take 30%. Time point described: newly diagnosed GD, antithyroid drugs for less than 3 months. With RNA extracted from PBMCs as input, the TCR library was made. This clonotype was seen more than once but under ten times. These data also formed part of another study, on T cells in Graves' hyperthyroidism and ophthalmopathy. In that study: Stable Graves' hyperthyroidism meant no ophthalmopathy progression within 18 months. Subjects aged 18 to 65 presented with newly diagnosed hyperthyroidism of less than 2 months' duration. RT-PCR in the first round (using the HTBI primer set) targeted the TCR CDR3.

Source: peripheral blood mononuclear cells (PBMCs), taken at new diagnosis, from a patient treated with antithyroid drugs. This TCR was sampled from a man in his forties with Graves disease.

CDR3 region: CSANDGQLENEKLFF. The CDR3 nucleotides read TGCAGTGCTAACGACGGACAGCTCGAAAATGAAAAACTGTTTTTT. The chain is built from TRBV20-1 and TRBJ1-4; a weak D match, TRBD1 (6 bases). Germline V gene sequence: CDR1 DFQATT, CDR2 SNEGSKA (reference sequence). Trimming cost V 4 bases and J 5 bases, with 17 bases left between them. The CDR3 length is 15 residues.